Presented here are 24 T cell receptor beta chains from one specimen sequenced in a study of beta chain features in type 1 diabetes. No cognate antigen is known for these TCRs. All of the isolated RNA was reverse transcribed, so expressed TCRB transcripts were sequenced. The table came from immunoSEQ multiplex PCR; TCRdb's copy has only in-frame clones and leaves some out. The table lists about 660,000 clones, 11% to 15% of them singletons, with 0.03% to 0.04% in the top ten. Findings and caveats of the study: Researchers report that Type 1 diabetes patients had moderately but significantly shorter TCRB CDR3s across all four CD4+ subsets.

The sample taken for sequencing was naive CD4+ T cells from blood. The source of these receptors is a man between 18 and 35 years old with type 1 diabetes.

As regards this clone: Other DNA sequences in this specimen translate into the identical CDR3. The V and J genes are TRBV2 and TRBJ2-2, with TRBD2 matching over 7 bases. Germline lookup yields CDR1 SNHLY and CDR2 FYNNEI. The CDR3 has 14 residues. After removal of 3 bases from V and 5 bases from J, the junction contained 3 bases not matched to a gene. The CDR3 bases are TGTGCCAGCAGTGACCAGGGAGGGACCGGGGAGCTGTTTTTT. It encodes CASSDQGGTGELFF.

This clone was picked up a small number of times. Other DNA sequences in the sample encode the same CDR3. Here the CDR3 DNA reads TGCAGTGCTGAAAAGGGGGAGACCCAGTACTTC. Amino acid sequence: CSAEKGETQYF. The chain is built from TRBV20-1 and TRBJ2-5; tentative D call: TRBD1 (5 bases). This CDR3 contains 11 residues. Trimming cost V 5 bases and J 5 bases, with 9 bases left between them. Germline values: CDR1 DFQATT, CDR2 SNEGSKA (reference sequence).

This clone has only a few counts. J is TRBJ2-7 and V is TRBV7-9; no clear D. Germline lookup yields CDR1 SEHNR and CDR2 FQNEAQ (reference sequence). Trimming left V 5 bases short and J 6 bases short, with 8 bases between. The CDR3 runs to 11 residues. In DNA, the CDR3 is TGTGCCAGCAGCCCTGGGCCCGAGCAGTACTTC. Its translation: CASSPGPEQYF.

This clone has only a few counts. The chain is built from TRBV5-4 and TRBJ1-5; no firm D call. CDR3 length equals 13 residues. V shed 0 bases and J shed 5 bases, with 6 bases lying between them. Germline V gene lookup returns CDR1 SGHNT and CDR2 YYREEE (reference sequence). This chain's CDR3 is CASSLELDQPQHF. DNA for the CDR3: TGTGCCAGCAGCTTGGAGCTAGATCAGCCCCAGCATTTT. The full variable domain, with the rest looked up from reference TRBV5-4 and TRBJ1-5, is ETGVTQSPTHLIKTRGQQVTLRCSSQSGHNTVSWYQQALGQGPQFIFQYYREEENGRGNFPPRFSGLQFPNYSSELNVNALELDDSALYLCASSLELDQPQHFGDGTRLSIL.

The sample holds a few counts of this clone. V is TRBV11-2 and J is TRBJ2-6, with unresolved D. This CDR3 comprises 18 residues. Germline loops: CDR1 SGHAT, CDR2 FQNNGV. V was clipped by 5 bases and J by 0 bases, with 17 bases between them. CDR3 in DNA: TGTGCCAGCAGCCCTAAAGGTCCAGGCAGCTCTGGGGCCAACGTCCTGACTTTC. Translating it yields CASSPKGPGSSGANVLTF.

The CDR3 loop reads CASSLGGGSNQPQHF. CDR3 coding DNA: TGTGCCAGCAGCTTAGGGGGTGGGAGCAATCAGCCCCAGCATTTT. The chain has TRBV7-2 and TRBJ1-5; unclear D gene. Germline V gene lookup returns CDR1 SGHTA and CDR2 FQGNSA. The CDR3 length is 15 residues. Trimming left V 1 base short and J 1 base short, with 8 bases between. The full variable domain, rest sourced from reference TRBV7-2 and TRBJ1-5, is GAGVSQSPSNKVTEKGKDVELRCDPISGHTALYWYRQSLGQGLEFLIYFQGNSAPDKSGLPSDRFSAERTGGSVSTLTIQRTQQEDSAVYLCASSLGGGSNQPQHFGDGTRLSIL.

V usage is TRBV7-2 and J usage is TRBJ2-3; possibly TRBD1 or TRBD2 for D (5 bases each). The V end lost 5 bases, the J end lost 0 bases, and 12 bases lay between the germline ends. The germline V gene encodes CDR1 SGHTA and CDR2 FQGNSA. This CDR3 comprises 15 residues. CDR3 sequence (DNA): TGTGCCAGCAGCCAGTACCGGGGCAGCACAGATACGCAGTATTTT. Amino acid sequence: CASSQYRGSTDTQYF.

This clone appeared a few times. The chain links TRBV7-3 to TRBJ2-1; D is perhaps TRBD1 (5 bases). Germline V gene lookup returns CDR1 SGHTA and CDR2 FQGTGA. The V and J ends lost 0 bases and 10 bases respectively, with 7 bases between them. CDR3 length: 12 residues. This CDR3 is CASSLTKGEQFF. Here the CDR3 DNA reads TGTGCCAGCAGCTTAACTAAGGGGGAGCAGTTCTTC.

This clone was picked up a small number of times. The chain uses TRBV7-2 and TRBJ2-3; D is possibly TRBD2 (6 bases). Deletions cut 7 bases from V and 3 bases from J, with 23 bases between. CDR3 length: 17 amino acids. From germline, CDR1 is SGHTA and CDR2 FQGNSA. The CDR3 sequence: CASTSLAGGVLTDTQYF. As DNA, the CDR3 is TGTGCCAGCACCTCATTAGCAGGCGGGGTGTTGACAGATACGCAGTATTTT.

The chain employs TRBV27 and TRBJ1-4; possible D gene TRBD1, 6 bases. V was pared by 5 bases and J by 5 bases, with 15 bases between. The CDR3 runs 15 residues. Germline V lookup: CDR1 MNHEY, CDR2 SMNVEV (reference sequence). CDR3 DNA: TGTGCCAGCAGTCGGGTCGGACAGTTAAATGAAAAACTGTTTTTT. Its translation: CASSRVGQLNEKLFF.

This clone showed up just a few times. The genes are TRBV29-1 and TRBJ2-5, with D unclear. Germline loops: CDR1 SQVTM, CDR2 ANQGSEA. CDR3 length: 14 amino acids. Trimming removed 6 bases from V and 4 bases from J, with 18 bases in between. In DNA, the CDR3 is TGCAGCGTCGCCGGGTGGGGTGGATTAGAGACCCAGTACTTC. Protein sequence: CSVAGWGGLETQYF.

V and J are TRBV9 and TRBJ2-1; D may be TRBD2 (6 bases). CDR1 is SGDLS, CDR2 YYNGEE, per germline. This CDR3 has 15 amino acids. The V end was cut by 0 bases, the J end by 0 bases, with 7 bases between. The CDR3 bases are TGTGCCAGCAGCGTAGTTAGCGGCTCCTACAATGAGCAGTTCTTC. Translated, it gives CASSVVSGSYNEQFF.

This clone was recorded a few times. The chain couples TRBV9 to TRBJ1-4; 7 nucleotides align to TRBD1. The CDR3 is made up of 14 amino acids. The junction had 5 bases not matched to a gene; V was cut back by 3 bases and J by 6 bases. In germline, CDR1 is SGDLS, CDR2 YYNGEE. CDR3 nucleotide sequence: TGTGCCAGCAGCGGGGGACAGCTATATGAAAAACTGTTTTTT. Translated: CASSGGQLYEKLFF.

This clone came up a few times. Here the CDR3 reads CASSLPGGIGGYTF. The CDR3 DNA follows: TGTGCCAGCAGCCTCCCTGGAGGGATAGGGGGCTACACCTTC. This chain uses TRBV27 with TRBJ1-2; D call uncertain. Germline CDR1 reads MNHEY; CDR2 reads SMNVEV (reference sequence). This CDR3 region has 14 residues. The V and J ends lost 6 bases and 8 bases respectively, with 19 bases between them.

This chain connects TRBV18 to TRBJ1-5, with D uncertain. The CDR3 is 12 amino acids. CDR1 is KGHSH and CDR2 is LQKENI in the germline V gene. V was clipped by 4 bases and J by 5 bases, with 6 bases between them. The CDR3 sequence is CASSQPDQPQHF. The CDR3, as DNA: TGTGCCAGCTCACAGCCTGATCAGCCCCAGCATTTT.

The chain joins TRBV2 to TRBJ2-5; D is ambiguous. This CDR3 is 14 amino acids long. The germline V gene encodes CDR1 SNHLY and CDR2 FYNNEI. Trimming removed 4 bases at V and 2 bases at J, with 11 bases between. The CDR3 nucleotides read TGTGCCAGCAGTGTTGCCAGCCCGCAAGAGACCCAGTACTTC. Translated, it gives CASSVASPQETQYF.

In its sample, this clone was seen a few times. The chain combines TRBV13 with TRBJ2-7; 7 bases line up with TRBD2. The germline CDR1 and CDR2 sequences are PRHDT and FYEKMQ (reference sequence). After removal of 1 base from V and 6 bases from J, the junction contained 24 bases not matched to a gene. The CDR3 is made up of 20 amino acids. CDR3 residues: CASSLVRYRGGPGSRGEQYF. The DNA of the CDR3 is TGTGCCAGCAGCTTAGTTAGGTACCGGGGAGGGCCAGGATCGAGGGGCGAGCAGTACTTC.

There are a few counts of this clone. The V gene is TRBV6-1, the J gene TRBJ1-2; 7 bases are a match to TRBD1. In germline, CDR1 is MNHNS, CDR2 SASEGT. This CDR3 comprises 17 residues. The J segment lost 2 bases and the V segment lost 1 base, leaving 10 bases of the junction unmatched. CDR3 loop: CASSEDWGTARNYGYTF. DNA for the CDR3: TGTGCCAGCAGTGAAGACTGGGGGACAGCCCGAAACTATGGCTACACCTTC.

V gene TRBV7-9 combines with J gene TRBJ2-5; the match to TRBD2 covers 12 bases. CDR1 and CDR2 from the germline V gene are SEHNR and FQNEAQ (reference sequence). This CDR3 has 15 residues. V lost 5 bases to trimming and J lost 4 bases; unmatched junction nucleotides: 5. The CDR3 DNA reads TGTGCCAGCAGCCCGCTAGCGGGGGGGCCAGAGACCCAGTACTTC. This codes for CASSPLAGGPETQYF.

This clone was seen more than once but under ten times. This chain uses TRBV11-2 with TRBJ2-3; weak D call: TRBD1 (6 bases). Trimming took 5 bases from V and 1 from J, leaving 13 bases between them. Germline V gene data show CDR1 as SGHAT and CDR2 as FQNNGV. The CDR3 runs to 15 residues. CDR3 region: CASSHRQVGTDTQYF. CDR3 sequence (DNA): TGTGCCAGCAGCCACCGACAGGTGGGCACAGATACGCAGTATTTT.

This clone was seen only once. The V and J genes are TRBV9 and TRBJ2-7; D uncertain. V shed 0 bases and J shed 2 bases, with 12 bases lying between them. Germline lookup yields CDR1 SGDLS and CDR2 YYNGEE. The CDR3 runs 15 residues. The CDR3 DNA sequence: TGTGCCAGCAGCGTAGAGGCTTTCCCCCCCTACGAGCAGTACTTC. This codes for CASSVEAFPPYEQYF.

This clone was observed a handful of times. The J gene is TRBJ2-7, the V gene TRBV21-1; the table gives TRBD1 as D, unverified against the DNA. TRBV21-1 is flagged as a pseudogene. The CDR3 is 17 residues long. This CDR3 reads CASSKGLLGTGECEQYF. DNA of the CDR3: TGTGCCAGCAGCAAAGGACTGCTGGGGACAGGGGAATGCGAGCAGTACTTC.

The chain recombines TRBV18 with TRBJ2-7; D may be TRBD2 (6 bases). This CDR3 is built from 14 residues. Trimming left V 8 bases short and J 0 bases short, with 14 bases between. Germline values: CDR1 KGHSH, CDR2 LQKENI. As DNA, the CDR3 is TGTGCCAGCGCCCTAGCGCCTAGCTCCTACGAGCAGTACTTC. Translation: CASALAPSSYEQYF.

This clone was found a few times. The genes are TRBV28 and TRBJ2-7, with TRBD1 matching 8 bases. This CDR3 contains 15 residues. The ends lost 6 bases at V and 2 bases at J; junction bases unmatched: 9. Germline loops: CDR1 MDHEN, CDR2 SYDVKM. In DNA form, the CDR3 reads TGTGCCAGCAGCGCGACAGGGGTTGGGACCTACGAGCAGTACTTC. It specifies CASSATGVGTYEQYF. The variable domain in full, completed from reference TRBV28 and TRBJ2-7, reads DVKVTQSSRYLVKRTGEKVFLECVQDMDHENMFWYRQDPGLGLRLIYFSYDVKMKEKGDIPEGYSVSREKKERFSLILESASTNQTSMYLCASSATGVGTYEQYFGPGTRLTVT.